The 22 T cell receptor beta chains in this list originate from one sample, sequenced in a study of Graves' ophthalmopathy and Graves' hyperthyroidism. RNA transcripts were the source from which TCR beta CDR3 regions were amplified. The first-round RT-PCR employed HTBI primers together with the Qiagen OneStep RT-PCR kit. A multiplex PCR was then performed as the second round. TCRdb re-called the multiplex PCR reads with MiXCR, one entry per CDR3 protein. The repertoire includes 450,000 to 600,000 distinct CDR3 sequences, about 35% of them detected once, and 3.5% to 4.5% sits in the top ten. Sequencing used peripheral blood or thyroid tissue (not recorded which). These receptors were collected from an adult man with Graves' hyperthyroidism.

This clonotype showed up many times. The chain employs TRBV7-2 and TRBJ1-1; no firm D call. The V and J ends lost 5 bases and 0 bases respectively, with 10 bases between them. Germline loops: CDR1 SGHTA, CDR2 FQGNSA. The CDR3 length is 14 residues. The CDR3 DNA reads TGTGCCAGCAGCCAAAGGACGGTGAACACTGAAGCTTTCTTT. Amino acid sequence: CASSQRTVNTEAFF.

This clonotype occurred many times. The rearrangement uses TRBV20-1 and TRBJ2-7, with 12 bases matching TRBD2. Germline V gene sequence: CDR1 DFQATT, CDR2 SNEGSKA (reference sequence). The CDR3 has 19 residues. V lost 2 bases and J lost 1; bases outside the gene matches: 15. CDR3 amino acids: CSARRTPPAGLAGSYEQYF. In nucleotides, the CDR3 is TGCAGTGCTAGACGTACCCCTCCGGCCGGACTAGCGGGATCCTACGAGCAGTACTTC.

Regarding this clonotype: The CDR3 does not end in the conserved phenylalanine or tryptophan, so this is likely a read error. This sequence joins TRBV6-1 and TRBJ1-2, with D unresolved. V was trimmed by 5 bases and J by 0 bases, leaving 13 bases between them. The CDR3 loop spans 15 amino acids. From germline, CDR1 is MNHNS and CDR2 SASEGT. CDR3 in DNA: TGTGCCAGCAGTTACTCGCAGGAGACTAACTATGGCTACACCTCC. As protein: CASSYSQETNYGYTS.

The chain joins TRBV28 to TRBJ2-5; tentative D call: TRBD1 (6 bases). Germline V CDR1 and CDR2: MDHEN, SYDVKM. V was trimmed by 11 bases and J by 3 bases, leaving 13 bases between them. The CDR3 consists of 12 residues. The CDR3 loop reads CAARTEEETQYF. The CDR3 bases are TGTGCCGCGAGGACAGAGGAAGAGACCCAGTACTTC.

The V and J genes are TRBV7-9 and TRBJ2-7; D might be TRBD1 or TRBD2, each matching 5 bases. Judging by the DNA end, TRBJ2-1 fits better; the J call may be wrong. CDR1 is SEHNR and CDR2 is FQNEAQ in the germline V gene (reference sequence). This CDR3 is 15 amino acids long. In DNA form, the CDR3 reads TGTGCCAGCAGCTTGAGGGACGACCTATTCAATGAGCAGTTCTTC. Translation: CASSLRDDLFNEQFF.

This clonotype has a count of ten or more. The gene calls are TRBV5-8 and TRBJ2-2; maybe TRBD2 (5 bases). Germline V gene lookup returns CDR1 SGHTS and CDR2 YDEGEE. Trimming stripped 0 bases from V and 6 bases from J, with 12 bases between. There are 15 residues in the CDR3. CDR3: CASSLALGSAGELFF. The CDR3 DNA reads TGTGCCAGCAGCTTGGCACTAGGGTCTGCCGGGGAGCTGTTTTTT. Supplemented by reference TRBV5-8 and TRBJ2-2, the full variable domain reads EAGVTQSPTHLIKTRGQQATLRCSPISGHTSVYWYQQALGLGLQFLLWYDEGEERNRGNFPPRFSGRQFPNYSSELNVNALELEDSALYLCASSLALGSAGELFFGEGSRLTVL.

The sample holds many counts of this clonotype. V is TRBV5-8 and J is TRBJ2-7, with D possibly TRBD2 on 6 matching bases. CDR3 length equals 15 residues. From germline, CDR1 is SGHTS and CDR2 YDEGEE. Trimming took 0 bases from V and 7 from J, leaving 17 bases between them. This chain's CDR3 is CASSLGLTSSGEQYF. In DNA, the CDR3 is TGTGCCAGCAGCTTGGGCCTGACTAGTTCGGGGGAGCAGTACTTC.

The table lists this clonotype with a few counts. V gene TRBV12-3 or TRBV12-4 combines with J gene TRBJ1-2, with 8 positions matching TRBD1. V was clipped by 1 base and J by 8 bases; unmatched bases: 6. The CDR3 consists of 14 residues. CDR3 nucleotide sequence: TGTGCCAGCAGTTTAGGGGCGACAGGGGAAGGCTACACCTTC. Encoded protein: CASSLGATGEGYTF.

V is TRBV5-6 and J is TRBJ2-6, with TRBD1 identical over 10 bases. This CDR3 is built from 18 residues. Germline CDR1 SGHDT, CDR2 YYEEEE. V was clipped by 0 bases and J by 4 bases; unmatched bases: 7. CDR3 region: CASSLGRTGGPGANVLTF. CDR3 sequence (DNA): TGTGCCAGCAGCTTGGGAAGGACAGGGGGTCCGGGGGCCAACGTCCTGACTTTC.

This clonotype has ten or more counts. The genes are TRBV3-1 and TRBJ2-5; 9 bases agree with TRBD1. The J segment lost 3 bases and the V segment lost 1 base, leaving 3 bases of the junction unmatched. Germline assignment: CDR1 LGHDT and CDR2 YNNKEL (reference sequence). This CDR3 contains 15 residues. The CDR3 reads CASSQGWTGEETQYF. CDR3 DNA sequence: TGTGCCAGCAGCCAAGGGTGGACAGGGGAAGAGACCCAGTACTTC.

The chain couples TRBV12-3 or TRBV12-4 to TRBJ2-7, with TRBD1 identical over 8 bases. This CDR3 is built from 16 residues. The ends lost 1 base at V and 4 bases at J; junction bases unmatched: 9. In DNA form, the CDR3 reads TGTGCCAGCAGTTTAGAACAGGGGGGATCAGCTTACGAGCAGTACTTC. This translates into CASSLEQGGSAYEQYF.

The rearrangement joins TRBV10-2 to TRBJ1-6; D is ambiguous. Trimming pared 4 bases from V and 7 bases from J, leaving 11 bases between. The CDR3 covers 14 residues. CDR1 is WSHSY, CDR2 SAAADI, per germline. The DNA for the CDR3 is TGCGCCAGCAGTGGTAGGGAGATGAATTCACCCCTCCACTTT. This codes for CASSGREMNSPLHF.

For this clonotype: One end of the junction fails to match germline, which may point to a read error. This chain joins TRBV6-6 and TRBJ1-1; 12 nucleotides line up with TRBD1. Germline V lookup: CDR1 MNHNY, CDR2 SVGAGI (reference sequence). The CDR3 has 15 residues. CDR3 loop: CASSYPGTGGIEALF. DNA of the CDR3: TGTGCCAGCAGTTACCCGGGGACAGGGGGCATTGAAGCTCTCTTT.

The gene calls are TRBV24-1 and TRBJ2-2; perhaps TRBD2 as D (7 bases). The V gene's germline CDR1 is KGHDR and CDR2 SFDVKD. The V end was cut by 8 bases, the J end by 16 bases, with 19 bases between. The CDR3 spans 12 residues. For the CDR3, the DNA is TGTGCCACCATGTCGAACACCGGGGGGCGGTTTTTT. It codes for CATMSNTGGRFF.

This clonotype was found many times. The chain employs TRBV7-8 and TRBJ2-7, with 8 bases identical to TRBD2. After removal of 4 bases from V and 0 bases from J, the junction contained 2 bases not matched to a gene. This CDR3 comprises 14 residues. Germline V gives CDR1 SGHVS, CDR2 FQNEAQ. DNA of the CDR3: TGTGCCAGCAGCTCGACTAGCGTCTCCTACGAGCAGTACTTC. This gives the protein CASSSTSVSYEQYF.

The chain has TRBV29-1 and TRBJ2-5; 7 nucleotides line up with TRBD2. Judging by the DNA end, TRBJ2-1 fits better; the J call may be wrong. CDR3 length: 14 amino acids. In germline, CDR1 is SQVTM, CDR2 ANQGSEA. The CDR3, as DNA: TGCAGCGCCGGGAGGATGACTAGCTTGGATGAGCAGTTCTTC. The encoded protein is CSAGRMTSLDEQFF.

This clonotype showed up many times. The gene calls are TRBV19 and TRBJ2-7, with D perhaps given as TRBD1 or TRBD2 (5 bases each). The CDR3 is 15 residues long. Trimming took off 3 bases at V and 3 bases at J, with 15 bases between the two ends. Germline V gives CDR1 LNHDA, CDR2 SQIVND (reference sequence). This CDR3 reads CASSIGTPSSYEQYF. DNA of the CDR3: TGTGCCAGTAGTATCGGGACCCCATCGAGCTACGAGCAGTACTTC.

Regarding this clonotype: A read error may be the cause here, since a much bigger clone is one base away. V gene TRBV2 combines with J gene TRBJ1-1; tentatively, D is TRBD1 (5 bases). The germline gives CDR1 SNHLY, CDR2 FYNNEI. This CDR3 is built from 14 residues. This chain's CDR3 is CASSVGEMNTEASF. CDR3 in DNA: TGTGCCAGCAGTGTAGGGGAAATGAACACTGAAGCTTCCTTT.

This clonotype has a count of ten or more. This chain connects TRBV6-5 to TRBJ1-2, with a tentative D call TRBD1 (5 bases). Trimming removed 0 bases from V and 4 bases from J, with 9 bases in between. The germline V gene encodes CDR1 MNHEY and CDR2 SVGAGI. The CDR3 consists of 14 residues. For the CDR3, the DNA is TGTGCCAGCAGTTACTCGTACCAGGGCTATGGCTACACCTTC. Translating gives CASSYSYQGYGYTF.

This clonotype showed up many times. The rearrangement links TRBV6-5 to TRBJ1-5; D is ambiguous. The germline V gene has CDR1 MNHEY and CDR2 SVGAGI. V dropped 7 bases and J dropped 0 bases, with 7 bases sitting between them. The CDR3 spans 13 residues. This CDR3 is CASKGRSNQPQHF. The DNA of the CDR3 is TGTGCCAGCAAGGGTCGTAGCAATCAGCCCCAGCATTTT.

The chain links TRBV30 to TRBJ2-2, with 7 positions matching TRBD1. Trimming cost V 1 base and J 6 bases; bases outside gene matches: 5. CDR1 and CDR2 (germline): GTSNPN, SVGIG (reference sequence). CDR3 length: 14 amino acids. The chain's CDR3 is CAWSEGQGAGELFF. For the CDR3, the DNA is TGTGCCTGGAGTGAGGGTCAGGGGGCCGGGGAGCTGTTTTTT.

V gene TRBV5-1 combines with J gene TRBJ2-6, with 8 positions matching TRBD2. After removal of 0 bases from V and 4 bases from J, the junction contained 3 bases not matched to a gene. The CDR3 is 16 amino acids. Germline V gene sequence: CDR1 SGHRS, CDR2 YFSETQ. The CDR3 loop is CASSLVPSGGANVLTF. CDR3 nucleotides: TGCGCCAGCAGCTTGGTTCCTAGCGGGGGGGCCAACGTCCTGACTTTC.